This TCR beta chain is from a study of cytomegalovirus exposure and HLA in healthy donors (dated by TCRdb to the late 2010s). About the investigation overall: An earlier analysis of approximately 600 of the donors reported 250 to 350 Gb of sequence data and approximately 110 million unique TCR beta sequences from 150 million to 200 million T cells. The genetic ancestry cluster associated with self-reported Caucasian donors included 81% of the roughly 400 genotyped donors. HLA typing included class I and class II loci at four-digit resolution. On average, around 240,000 unique TCR beta nucleotide sequences were sequenced per donor among 398 genotyped donors of the cohort, with roughly 18% of those sequences being non-productive. In a later analysis, previously published TCR beta repertoires from more than 500 donors were re-analyzed and high-resolution HLA genotyping was added so that TCR occurrence patterns could be studied. Rather than using new phenotypic data, the later analysis identified candidate immune exposures from TCR beta sequences and from how often those sequences occurred across donors. All discovery cohort repertoires had been generated on a single sequencing platform. Besides the first cohort of roughly 640 subjects, a separate validation cohort made up of roughly 120 different subjects was used. Four to six DR-DQ haplotypes were handled as single units for association and clustering, since linkage in the cohort was strong. The study used immunosequencing to profile the T cell repertoires of under 700 subjects and linked those repertoires to cytomegalovirus serostatus. Approximately 300 gigabases of sequencing data and around 80 million unique TCR sequences made up an early release that covered around 640 HLA-typed donors. The study combined high-throughput TCR immunosequencing, statistical association of individual TCRs with disease status, and machine learning to predict cytomegalovirus infection status. The study was designed to test whether signatures of past pathogen exposure could be identified by cataloging public T cell receptors. An earlier analysis of some 600 of the donors applied high-throughput TCR beta sequencing to assess whether each TCR beta V gene segment acted as functional or pseudogenic. Alongside the repertoire data, information on donor age, sex, ethnicity and CMV serostatus was compiled. The number of typed donors differed by locus: roughly 620-640 for A, B, C, DRB1 and DQB1; 500 to 550 for DQA1; around 580 for DPA1; and about 470 for DPB1. Genome-wide SNP genotypes for about 60% of the 666 donors were used in a later genetic analysis, which treated that subset as a discovery cohort. Overall study results and their limits: A further reported finding was that TCR beta sequences accurately predicted the HLA-A and HLA-B alleles for most subjects in the first cohort. According to a later analysis, most CMV-associated TCR beta chains appeared to be HLA-restricted, and the HLA associations seemed to be driven largely by CMV exposure. Because some donors lacked HLA typing at each locus, the association tests relied only on the typed subset. While some public TCRs were present in many individuals, most TCR sequences turned up only very rarely across donors. A few of the identified cytomegalovirus-associated TCR beta chains were confirmed in vitro to be specific for cytomegalovirus antigens. A cluster of highly shared sequence variants was judged likely to be a technical artifact of the sequencing pipeline. In a later analysis, some 18,000 TCR beta sequences were associated with specific HLA alleles at a false discovery rate of 0.05. In both the original and validation cohorts, the classifier was reported to diagnose cytomegalovirus status with high specificity and sensitivity. The 87-base-pair reads could not distinguish some IMGT-functional V segments, including TRBV6-2 and TRBV6-3, so those segments were excluded. A later genetic analysis associated a missense DCLRE1C variant with V-gene and J-gene trimming of TCR beta chains, and an independent cohort replicated the association. Roughly 15 rarely observed V segments, including chromosome 9 orphons, were excluded from the earlier analysis of some 590 of the donors because counts were too low. In a later genetic analysis, fewer N-insertions in productive TCRs were reported among donors in an Asian-associated ancestry cluster than the roughly 700-donor mean. The study gave a list of over 150 TCR beta chains associated with cytomegalovirus. In a later analysis, the rate of TCR association differed among HLA loci, with DRB1 alleles having the most associated TCRs and HLA-C alleles having the fewest. When HLA alleles, especially DR and DQ, strongly co-occurred, TCR associations were difficult to assign to individual alleles. In a later analysis, several top co-occurrence clusters were reported to appear linked to parvovirus B19, influenza, CMV and Epstein-Barr virus. For the cohort, immune exposure information was limited to CMV serostatus. It was suggested by the authors that the approach could potentially be generalized to other disease states and immunological phenotypes. Broadly in line with IMGT annotations, most TCR beta V segments showed up in productive rearrangements about 90% or about 30% of the time in an earlier analysis of 450 to 600 of the donors. Sequencing depth was assumed to be roughly uniform across donors in the presence/absence analyses, though that assumption may not hold. The cohort was sequenced for TCR beta chains only, and without alpha or paired-chain data the features that could be detected were limited. Linkage disequilibrium might explain the correlated functional status among segregating V segments, but an unknown experimental factor could not be ruled out. In a later analysis, HLA-associated TCR beta chains showed more clonal expansion and lower generation probabilities than non-associated chains that were equally common.

The cohort consisted of 600 or so healthy bone marrow donors. Cohort members were all nominally healthy when sampled, although unrecorded immune exposures were likely present. The donor was CMV seropositive and belonged to the group of 250 to 350 seropositive cohort members. A peripheral blood sample was provided by each donor, and peripheral blood mononuclear cells were used for TCR beta sequencing. The Qiagen DNeasy Blood Extraction Kit was used to extract genomic DNA from the blood cell samples. The CDR3, cysteine through phenylalanine, is 14 amino acids long. Here the CDR3 DNA is all that survives: 42 bases in frame from base 1. The CDR1 and CDR2 encoded by the germline V gene are MDHEN and SYDVKM. Here V drops 3 bases and J drops 6 bases, and the junction holds 7 bases not matched to any gene. This clone was detected only once. The antigen this receptor binds is unknown. No qualities accompany the bases; no much larger clone lies one base away.

Receptor amplification or capture employed the immunoSEQ multiplex PCR assay. The multiplex PCR relied on a mix of 60 forward primers for TCR Vbeta segments and 13 reverse primers for TCR Jbeta segments. The CDR3 region of rearranged TCR beta genes was amplified from genomic DNA with a multiplex PCR assay. The Illumina HiSeq System was used to sequence the amplified TCR beta libraries as 87-base-pair reads. The authors' analysis ran thus. A later analysis counted tens of millions of unique TCR beta chains across the 650 to 700 repertoires, and some 12 million of these chains were shared by at least two donors. A nearest-neighbor algorithm error-corrected the raw reads and collapsed the reads into unique sequences, merging closely related sequences to remove PCR and sequencing errors. To assign V, D and J gene segments, CDR3 sequences were aligned to IMGT reference sequences. For a sequence to be retained, a match of at least six nucleotides to both a V gene segment and a J gene segment was required. Rearrangements were called productive when the CDR3 lacked stop codons and stayed in frame with V and J; all others were non-productive. Following IMGT convention, CDR3 was defined as the stretch from the second conserved V-encoded cysteine to the conserved J-encoded phenylalanine. The earlier analysis of fewer than 700 of the donors excluded sequences that lacked an unambiguous match to a single V gene segment. An earlier analysis of about 590 of the donors classified V segments as functional when productive rearrangements were above 56.7% and as segregating when the standard deviation between donors was above 5%. A statistical classification framework was built for diagnosing cytomegalovirus status from the catalog of TCR beta chain sequences. V and J gene assignment, in a later analysis, came from comparing TCR nucleotide sequences with IMGT/GENE-DB human TR gene sequences. In a later analysis, CDR3 sequences and most-parsimonious VDJ recombination scenarios were assigned using the TCRdist pipeline. In a later analysis, each TCR beta chain was defined by its CDR3 amino acid sequence together with its V-gene family, and reads lacking a unique V-gene family were excluded. To address suspected cross-contamination and a sequencing artifact, a later analysis removed approximately 590 highly shared, low-generation-probability nucleotide sequences. For each public chain, a later analysis derived a clonal expansion index from normalized ranks of inferred template counts within each repertoire. In a later analysis, generation probabilities were computed using a VDJ recombination model fitted to out-of-frame rearrangements, and the results were checked against IGoR. A later analysis scored TCR-TCR, TCR-HLA and TCR-CMV co-occurrence with hypergeometric tests, applying a repertoire-size bias correction to TCR pairs. A later analysis estimated false discovery rates by permuting HLA or CMV assignments 20 times. In a later analysis, co-occurring TCRs were grouped with DBSCAN, and TCRdist sequence similarity was added when clustering was performed within HLA-allele-positive subsets. Repertoires with fewer than 30,000 or more than 120,000 public chains were left out of co-occurrence clustering, as were several repertoires with anomalous nucleotide sharing. The immuneACCESS repertoire file appears here via TCRdb, limited to in-frame rearrangements. These files lack a portion of the clones; in checked studies, under half of the deficit traces to unresolved V genes, and the cause of the others is not known. Clone size and the V and J calls come from that table; the DNA yielded D and trimming. Recorded for this sample are under 130,000 clones; about 79% of them occurred a single time. About 2.6% of the sample comes from the top ten.

The V and J segments used are TRBV28 and TRBJ1-1; 7 bases in the middle match TRBD1. The sample was PBMCs. The TCR comes from a man in his fifties in good health and CMV-seropositive. The CDR3 here reads CASSFDDRAAEAFF. The sequenced DNA: TGTGCCAGCAGTTTCGACGACAGGGCAGCTGAAGCTTTCTTT.